The 30 T cell receptor beta chains in this list originate from one sample, sequenced in a study of blood T cell repertoires in COVID-19. The table came from immunoSEQ multiplex PCR; TCRdb's copy has only in-frame clones and leaves some out. The sample consists of some 68,000 clones, 89% of them appearing once. The source material was peripheral blood. All receptors derive from a man in his fifties with active COVID-19.

The chain recombines TRBV5-4 with TRBJ1-2; D remains ambiguous. V lost 2 bases and J 7 bases, leaving 9 bases between the germline ends. Germline-derived CDR1 and CDR2 are SGHNT and YYREEE (reference sequence). The CDR3 is 12 residues long. CDR3 sequence reads: CASSFEVGGYTF. The CDR3 DNA follows: TGTGCCAGCAGCTTTGAGGTCGGTGGCTACACCTTC.

The CDR3 nucleotides are TGTGCCAGCTCACCACCGACAGGGACAGGGTTATCCGATACGCAGTATTTT. It is translated as CASSPPTGTGLSDTQYF. This chain joins TRBV18 and TRBJ2-3, with 9 nucleotides matching TRBD1. Unmatched junction bases numbered 10, after V lost 0 bases and J lost 6 bases. The CDR3 sequence is 17 residues long. Germline loops: CDR1 KGHSH, CDR2 LQKENI.

In its sample, this clone was seen a few times. The J gene is TRBJ1-5, the V gene TRBV6-5, with 8 nucleotides matching TRBD1. V trimming: 6 bases; J trimming: 2 bases; junction bases outside the gene matches: 6. The CDR3 consists of 15 residues. Germline-derived CDR1 and CDR2 are MNHEY and SVGAGI. This chain's CDR3 is CASRKTGDGNQPQHF. In DNA form, the CDR3 reads TGTGCCAGCAGGAAGACAGGGGACGGCAATCAGCCCCAGCATTTT.

The rearrangement links TRBV29-1 to TRBJ2-3, with 12 bases lining up with TRBD1. The CDR3 totals 15 residues. In germline, CDR1 is SQVTM, CDR2 ANQGSEA. Losses at the gene ends were 2 bases for V and 6 bases for J; bases not matched to a gene: 6. The CDR3 protein is CSVEIRDRGPDTQYF. The CDR3 DNA reads TGCAGCGTTGAAATCCGGGACAGGGGGCCGGATACGCAGTATTTT.

The chain joins TRBV5-1 to TRBJ1-4, with D tentatively TRBD1 (6 bases). The CDR3 has 15 amino acids. Germline CDR1 is SGHRS and CDR2 is YFSETQ. The V end lost 0 bases, the J end lost 8 bases, and 14 bases lay between the germline ends. Here the CDR3 reads CASSLADRSSEKLFF. The CDR3 DNA follows: TGCGCCAGCAGCTTGGCCGACAGGTCCTCCGAAAAACTGTTTTTT.

The chain links TRBV27 to TRBJ2-1; 11 bases fit TRBD2. The V and J ends lost 5 bases and 14 bases, in that order; junction bases with no gene match: 8. Germline values: CDR1 MNHEY, CDR2 SMNVEV (reference sequence). This CDR3 is 13 amino acids long. As DNA, the CDR3 is TGTGCCAGCAGTCCTACTAGCGGGGGAATGGAGTTCTTC. It yields the protein CASSPTSGGMEFF.

J is TRBJ2-3 and V is TRBV5-1, with D perhaps matching TRBD1 (5 bases). CDR1 and CDR2 (germline): SGHRS, YFSETQ. Trimming took off 4 bases at V and 6 bases at J, with 12 bases between the two ends. The CDR3 has 13 amino acids. The CDR3 DNA sequence: TGCGCCAGCAGCATATCCCAGGGCGATACGCAGTATTTT. Residues: CASSISQGDTQYF. Full variable domain (rest looked up from reference TRBV5-1 and TRBJ2-3): KAGVTQTPRYLIKTRGQQVTLSCSPISGHRSVSWYQQTPGQGLQFLFEYFSETQRNKGNFPGRFSGRQFSNSRSEMNVSTLELGDSALYLCASSISQGDTQYFGPGTRLTVL.

This rearrangement joins TRBV4-3 to TRBJ2-1; TRBD2 might be the D (6 bases). The CDR3 is made up of 16 amino acids. Trimming pared 3 bases from V and 2 bases from J, leaving 14 bases between. The V gene's germline CDR1 is LGHNA and CDR2 YSLEER. The CDR3: CASSQGGLFTYNEQFF. In DNA form, the CDR3 reads TGCGCCAGCAGCCAGGGGGGACTTTTTACCTACAATGAGCAGTTCTTC.

The gene calls are TRBV27 and TRBJ2-1; 12 bases map to TRBD1. V shed 6 bases, J shed 7 bases, and the junction held 13 bases outside the gene matches. The CDR3 extends over 17 amino acids. CDR1 and CDR2 from the germline V gene are MNHEY and SMNVEV (reference sequence). The CDR3 here is CASRKTGTGGFLNEQFF. The CDR3 DNA reads TGTGCCAGCAGAAAGACCGGGACAGGGGGCTTCTTGAATGAGCAGTTCTTC.

The chain is built from TRBV5-6 and TRBJ2-5; 11 bases agree with TRBD2. With V trimmed by 4 bases and J by 6 bases, 8 bases remained unmatched. The CDR3 has 15 amino acids. Germline V gene data show CDR1 as SGHDT and CDR2 as YYEEEE. The CDR3 loop is CASSLLAGVDKTQYF. The CDR3 region has the DNA TGTGCCAGCAGCCTACTAGCGGGGGTTGATAAGACCCAGTACTTC.

In its sample, this clone was seen once. The CDR3 sequence is CASSPTPRLAGGRTKETQYF. CDR3 nucleotide sequence: TGCGCCAGCAGCCCTACACCCCGACTAGCGGGGGGCCGAACTAAAGAGACCCAGTACTTC. J is TRBJ2-5 and V is TRBV5-1; 13 nucleotides agree with TRBD2. CDR1 is SGHRS, CDR2 YFSETQ, per germline. CDR3 length: 20 amino acids. Trimming at V came to 4 bases and at J to 3 bases, leaving 18 bases not matched to a gene.

This clone came up once. The rearrangement joins TRBV18 to TRBJ2-7; D is ambiguous. The germline gives CDR1 KGHSH, CDR2 LQKENI. This CDR3 is built from 12 residues. The V end was cut by 2 bases, the J end by 7 bases, with 9 bases between. The CDR3 loop is CASSPISREQYF. CDR3 in DNA: TGTGCCAGCTCACCAATATCCCGTGAGCAGTACTTC.

This chain joins TRBV18 and TRBJ1-1; 9 bases agree with TRBD1. The CDR3 extends over 15 amino acids. With V trimmed by 2 bases and J by 1 base, 2 bases remained unmatched. Germline CDR1 reads KGHSH; CDR2 reads LQKENI. The CDR3 nucleotides are TGTGCCAGCTCACCAAGGACAGGGGAGAACACTGAAGCTTTCTTT. It encodes CASSPRTGENTEAFF.

V is TRBV11-3 and J is TRBJ2-1; TRBD1 matches 9 bases. V gave up 1 base and J gave up 8 bases; unmatched junction bases: 6. The CDR3 totals 15 residues. Germline V gene sequence: CDR1 SGHNT, CDR2 YENEEA. CDR3 nucleotide sequence: TGTGCCAGCAGCTTAGGACAGGGGGACGGCGATGAGCAGTTCTTC. Amino acids: CASSLGQGDGDEQFF. Full variable domain (missing parts from reference TRBV11-3 and TRBJ2-1): EAGVVQSPRYKIIEKKQPVAFWCNPISGHNTLYWYLQNLGQGPELLIRYENEEAVDDSQLPKDRFSAERLKGVDSTLKIQPAELGDSAVYLCASSLGQGDGDEQFFGPGTRLTVL.

The J gene is TRBJ2-1, the V gene TRBV2, with 10 bases matching TRBD1. The CDR3 is made up of 20 amino acids. CDR1 and CDR2 (germline): SNHLY, FYNNEI. Losses at the gene ends were 6 bases for V and 4 bases for J; bases not matched to a gene: 21. This CDR3 is CASSRLRDRGLSGQYNEQFF. As DNA, the CDR3 is TGTGCCAGCAGCCGTCTCCGGGACAGGGGTTTGAGTGGGCAATACAATGAGCAGTTCTTC.

CDR3 protein: CASSPQGSGNTIYF. As DNA, the CDR3 is TGTGCCAGCTCACCCCAGGGTTCTGGAAACACCATATATTTT. V and J are TRBV18 and TRBJ1-3; D is possibly TRBD1 (5 bases). Germline lookup yields CDR1 KGHSH and CDR2 LQKENI. The V gene lost 3 bases and the J gene lost 1 base, with 7 bases spanning the gap. This CDR3 is 14 amino acids long.

CDR3 in amino acids: CASSQGIGRGYEQYF. CDR3 nucleotides: TGCGCCAGCAGCCAAGGAATCGGCAGGGGTTACGAGCAGTACTTC. The chain has TRBV4-3 and TRBJ2-7; tentatively, D is TRBD1 (6 bases). This CDR3 has 15 residues. Germline loops: CDR1 LGHNA, CDR2 YSLEER. Trimming pared 1 base from V and 4 bases from J, leaving 14 bases between.

V and J are TRBV5-1 and TRBJ2-1; tentatively, D is TRBD1 (6 bases). Trimming pared 1 base from V and 9 bases from J, leaving 11 bases between. This CDR3 has 13 residues. CDR1 is SGHRS, CDR2 YFSETQ, per germline. CDR3: CASSLQQGGEQFF. The CDR3 DNA reads TGCGCCAGCAGCTTGCAACAGGGCGGTGAGCAGTTCTTC.

V is TRBV4-1 and J is TRBJ1-2, with 7 bases that match TRBD1. The CDR3 is made up of 16 amino acids. With V trimmed by 3 bases and J by 8 bases, 15 bases remained unmatched. Germline V gives CDR1 MGHRA, CDR2 YSYEKL. The CDR3 reads CASSHQTGYKDDGYTF. For the CDR3, the DNA is TGCGCCAGCAGCCACCAGACAGGGTATAAAGATGACGGCTACACCTTC.

The chain is built from TRBV21-1 and TRBJ1-5; the DNA was not used to check the table's D call, TRBD1. TRBV21-1 is labeled a pseudogene. The CDR3 loop spans 19 amino acids. In DNA form, the CDR3 reads TGTGCCAGCAGCAAAGGATTTTGGCCACAGGGGGCGAGCAATCAGCCCCAGCATTTT. Translation gives CASSKGFWPQGASNQPQHF.

CDR3 DNA: TGTGCCAGCAGCCGCGGGGACTTCCAAGAGACCCAGTACTTC. It specifies CASSRGDFQETQYF. The V and J genes are TRBV3-1 (or the pseudogene TRBV3-2) and TRBJ2-5; TRBD2 is a possible D gene (6 bases). This CDR3 has 14 amino acids. Trimming left V 4 bases short and J 1 base short, with 10 bases between. The V gene's germline CDR1 is LGHDT and CDR2 YNNKEL (reference sequence).

This clone was counted a single time. The rearrangement uses TRBV7-2 and TRBJ1-2; 11 bases match TRBD1. V lost 2 bases to trimming and J lost 7 bases; unmatched junction nucleotides: 3. The CDR3 sequence is 14 residues long. CDR1 is SGHTA and CDR2 is FQGNSA in the germline V gene. Here the CDR3 reads CASSLLGTGGGYTF. In DNA form, the CDR3 reads TGTGCCAGCAGCTTACTTGGGACAGGGGGTGGCTACACCTTC.

The CDR3 DNA sequence: TGTGCCAGCAGCTTTCCGAGGGACAGGGCTCGGCGCGAGCAGTACTTC. Protein: CASSFPRDRARREQYF. The chain recombines TRBV11-2 with TRBJ2-7; TRBD1 agrees at 9 bases. From germline, CDR1 is SGHAT and CDR2 FQNNGV. This CDR3 is built from 16 residues. Losses at the gene ends were 3 bases for V and 6 bases for J; bases not matched to a gene: 12.

The J gene is TRBJ1-2, the V gene TRBV6-5; 7 nucleotides match TRBD1. Germline CDR1 reads MNHEY; CDR2 reads SVGAGI. The CDR3 runs to 14 residues. With V trimmed by 6 bases and J by 4 bases, 8 bases remained unmatched. The CDR3: CASRHRQGTYGYTF. The CDR3, as DNA: TGTGCCAGCAGGCACCGACAGGGTACCTATGGCTACACCTTC.

The gene calls are TRBV5-4 and TRBJ2-7, with 8 bases matching TRBD2. This CDR3 is built from 15 residues. J gave up 1 base and V 1 base, and 4 bases lay outside the gene matches. CDR1 is SGHNT and CDR2 is YYREEE in the germline V gene (reference sequence). The CDR3 DNA reads TGTGCCAGCAGCTTGCCAGCGGGGGCGTCCTACGAGCAGTACTTC. It translates to CASSLPAGASYEQYF.

This rearrangement joins TRBV4-1 to TRBJ2-1; 8 bases match TRBD2. The germline CDR1 and CDR2 sequences are MGHRA and YSYEKL. The CDR3 has 16 amino acids. The trim removed 4 bases at V and 5 bases at J, leaving 10 bases unmatched. CDR3 sequence: CASSPLWGGGNNEQFF. CDR3 nucleotide sequence: TGCGCCAGCAGCCCCCTTTGGGGCGGGGGGAACAATGAGCAGTTCTTC.

The chain employs TRBV7-9 and TRBJ1-4; perhaps TRBD1 as D (5 bases). The CDR3 spans 15 residues. Germline values: CDR1 SEHNR, CDR2 FQNEAQ (reference sequence). Trimming removed 2 bases from V and 6 bases from J, with 13 bases in between. The CDR3 region is CASSLQGSRDEKLFF. The CDR3, as DNA: TGTGCCAGCAGCTTACAGGGTAGTAGGGATGAAAAACTGTTTTTT.

This clone occurred once. The chain employs TRBV4-1 and TRBJ1-1, with D uncertain. The CDR3 length is 13 residues. V was cut by 4 bases and J by 0 bases, with 6 bases left in between. The germline gives CDR1 MGHRA, CDR2 YSYEKL. CDR3 amino acids: CASSLAVNTEAFF. The DNA of the CDR3 is TGCGCCAGCAGCCTAGCGGTGAACACTGAAGCTTTCTTT.

The chain is built from TRBV7-2 and TRBJ2-1; 10 nucleotides match TRBD1. There are 13 residues in the CDR3. V was pared by 8 bases and J by 5 bases, with 3 bases of the junction left unmatched. Germline CDR1 is SGHTA and CDR2 is FQGNSA. CDR3 sequence: CASGGTGDNEQFF. CDR3 bases: TGTGCCAGCGGAGGGACAGGGGACAATGAGCAGTTCTTC.

The chain has TRBV7-9 and TRBJ2-1, with no clear D. CDR1 and CDR2 from the germline V gene are SEHNR and FQNEAQ (reference sequence). The CDR3 spans 16 residues. Trimming left V 1 base short and J 5 bases short, with 15 bases between. The CDR3, as DNA: TGTGCCAGCAGCTTAGGTTTCGACCGACAAAACAATGAGCAGTTCTTC. Amino acids: CASSLGFDRQNNEQFF.